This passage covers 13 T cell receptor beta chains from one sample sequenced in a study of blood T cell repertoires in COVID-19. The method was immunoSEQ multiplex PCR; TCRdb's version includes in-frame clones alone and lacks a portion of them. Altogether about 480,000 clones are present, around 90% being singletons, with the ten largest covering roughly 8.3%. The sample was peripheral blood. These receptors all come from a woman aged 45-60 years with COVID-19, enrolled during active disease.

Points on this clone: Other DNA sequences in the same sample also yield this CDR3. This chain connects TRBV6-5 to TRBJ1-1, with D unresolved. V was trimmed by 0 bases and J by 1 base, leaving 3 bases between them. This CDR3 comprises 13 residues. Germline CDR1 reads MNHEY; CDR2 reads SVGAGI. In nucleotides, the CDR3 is TGTGCCAGCAGTTACTCGGCGAACACTGAAGCTTTCTTT. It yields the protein CASSYSANTEAFF.

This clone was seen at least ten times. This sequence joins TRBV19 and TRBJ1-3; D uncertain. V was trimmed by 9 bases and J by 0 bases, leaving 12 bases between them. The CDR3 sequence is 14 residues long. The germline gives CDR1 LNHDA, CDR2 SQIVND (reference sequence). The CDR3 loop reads CASRGFFSGNTIYF. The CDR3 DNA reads TGTGCCAGCCGGGGATTCTTCTCTGGAAACACCATATATTTT.

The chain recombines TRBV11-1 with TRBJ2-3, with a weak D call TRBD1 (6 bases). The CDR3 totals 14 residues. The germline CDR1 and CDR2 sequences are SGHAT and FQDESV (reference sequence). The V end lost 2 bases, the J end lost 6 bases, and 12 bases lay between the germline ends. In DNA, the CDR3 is TGTGCCAGCAGCTTACTAGGGGGTAGGGATACGCAGTATTTT. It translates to CASSLLGGRDTQYF.

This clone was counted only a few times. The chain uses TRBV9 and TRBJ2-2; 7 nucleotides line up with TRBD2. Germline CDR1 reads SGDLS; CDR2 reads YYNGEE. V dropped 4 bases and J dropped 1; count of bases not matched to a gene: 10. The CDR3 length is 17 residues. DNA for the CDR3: TGTGCCAGCAGCCTTGATACCAGGACTAGGAACACCGGGGAGCTGTTTTTT. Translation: CASSLDTRTRNTGELFF.

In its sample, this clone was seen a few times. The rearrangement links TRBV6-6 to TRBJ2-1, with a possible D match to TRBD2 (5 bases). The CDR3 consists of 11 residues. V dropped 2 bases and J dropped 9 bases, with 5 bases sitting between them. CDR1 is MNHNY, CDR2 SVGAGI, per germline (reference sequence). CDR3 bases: TGTGCCAGCAGTTACGGAGGTGAGCAGTTCTTC. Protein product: CASSYGGEQFF.

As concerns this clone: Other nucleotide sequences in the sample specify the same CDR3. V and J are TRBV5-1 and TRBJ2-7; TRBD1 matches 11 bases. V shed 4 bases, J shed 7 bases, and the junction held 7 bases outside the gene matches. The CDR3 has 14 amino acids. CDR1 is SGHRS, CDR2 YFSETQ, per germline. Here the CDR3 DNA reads TGCGCCAGCAGCGCCGGACAGGGGGCGGGGGAGCAGTACTTC. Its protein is CASSAGQGAGEQYF.

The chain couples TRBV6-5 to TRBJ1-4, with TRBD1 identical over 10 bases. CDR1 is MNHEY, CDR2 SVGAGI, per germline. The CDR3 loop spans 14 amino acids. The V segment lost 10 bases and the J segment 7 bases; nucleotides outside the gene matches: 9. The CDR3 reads CATTRDRGGEKLFF. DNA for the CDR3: TGTGCCACTACCCGGGACAGGGGAGGTGAAAAACTGTTTTTT.

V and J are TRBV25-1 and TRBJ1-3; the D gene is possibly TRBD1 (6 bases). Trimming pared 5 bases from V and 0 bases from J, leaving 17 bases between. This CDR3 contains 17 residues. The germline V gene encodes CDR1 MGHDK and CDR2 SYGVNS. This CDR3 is CASSRSGARFSGNTIYF. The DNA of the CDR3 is TGTGCCAGCAGTAGGTCAGGGGCCAGATTCTCTGGAAACACCATATATTTT.

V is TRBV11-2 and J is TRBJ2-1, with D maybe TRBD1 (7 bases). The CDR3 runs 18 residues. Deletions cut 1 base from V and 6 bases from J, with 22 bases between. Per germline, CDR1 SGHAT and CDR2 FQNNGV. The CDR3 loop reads CASSLGRGLHSGGNEQFF. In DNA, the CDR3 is TGTGCCAGCAGCTTAGGGCGGGGACTCCACTCAGGGGGCAATGAGCAGTTCTTC.

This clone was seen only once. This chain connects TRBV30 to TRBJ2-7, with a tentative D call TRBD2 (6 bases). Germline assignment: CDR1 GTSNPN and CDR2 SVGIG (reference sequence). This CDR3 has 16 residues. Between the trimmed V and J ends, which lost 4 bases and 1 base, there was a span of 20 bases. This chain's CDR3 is CAWTGTDRSVSYEQYF. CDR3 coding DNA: TGTGCCTGGACCGGGACTGATCGATCGGTGTCCTACGAGCAGTACTTC.

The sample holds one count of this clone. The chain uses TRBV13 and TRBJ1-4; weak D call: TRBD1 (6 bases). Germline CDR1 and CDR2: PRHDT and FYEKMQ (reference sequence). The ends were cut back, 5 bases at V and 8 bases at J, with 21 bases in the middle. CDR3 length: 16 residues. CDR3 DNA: TGTGCCAGCAGCCCGCAACGTAAGGGGGTAGGGGAAAAACTGTTTTTT. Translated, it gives CASSPQRKGVGEKLFF.

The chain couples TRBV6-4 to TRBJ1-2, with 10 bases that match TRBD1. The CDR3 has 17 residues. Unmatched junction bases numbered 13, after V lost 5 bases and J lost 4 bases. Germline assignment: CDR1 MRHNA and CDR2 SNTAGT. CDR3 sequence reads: CASSPQPGQGRGYGYTF. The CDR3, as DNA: TGTGCCAGCAGTCCTCAACCGGGACAGGGGCGAGGCTATGGCTACACCTTC.

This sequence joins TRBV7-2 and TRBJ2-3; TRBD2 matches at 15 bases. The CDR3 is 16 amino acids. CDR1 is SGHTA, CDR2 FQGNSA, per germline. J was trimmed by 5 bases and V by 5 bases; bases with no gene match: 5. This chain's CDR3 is CASSRMGLAGGDTQYF. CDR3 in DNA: TGTGCCAGCAGCCGCATGGGACTAGCGGGGGGAGATACGCAGTATTTT.